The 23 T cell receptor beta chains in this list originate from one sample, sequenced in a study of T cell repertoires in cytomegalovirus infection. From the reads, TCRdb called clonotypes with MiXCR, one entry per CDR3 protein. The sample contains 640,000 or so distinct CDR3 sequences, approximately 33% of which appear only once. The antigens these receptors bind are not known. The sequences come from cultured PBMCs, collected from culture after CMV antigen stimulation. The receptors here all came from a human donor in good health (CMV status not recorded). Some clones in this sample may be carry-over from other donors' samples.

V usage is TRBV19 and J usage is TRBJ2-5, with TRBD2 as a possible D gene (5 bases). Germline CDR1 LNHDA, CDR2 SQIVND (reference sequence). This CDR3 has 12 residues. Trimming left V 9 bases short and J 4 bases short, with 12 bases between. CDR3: CASRDGGETQYF. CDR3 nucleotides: TGTGCCAGCCGGGATGGTGGAGAGACCCAGTACTTC.

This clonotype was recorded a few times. The CDR3 loop is CASSLTGGAGLSGELFF. The CDR3 coding sequence is TGTGCCAGTAGTTTGACAGGGGGTGCCGGTTTATCCGGGGAGCTGTTTTTT. The chain uses TRBV19 and TRBJ2-2; 9 bases are a match to TRBD1. The junction had 13 bases not matched to a gene; V was cut back by 5 bases and J by 6 bases. CDR3 size: 17 residues. The germline gives CDR1 LNHDA, CDR2 SQIVND (reference sequence).

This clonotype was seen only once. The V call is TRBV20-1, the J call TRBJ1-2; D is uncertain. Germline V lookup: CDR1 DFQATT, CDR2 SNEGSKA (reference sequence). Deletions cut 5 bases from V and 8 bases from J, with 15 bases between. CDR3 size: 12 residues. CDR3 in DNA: TGCAGTGCTCGGGCACCGGATGGAGGCTACACCTTC. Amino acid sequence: CSARAPDGGYTF.

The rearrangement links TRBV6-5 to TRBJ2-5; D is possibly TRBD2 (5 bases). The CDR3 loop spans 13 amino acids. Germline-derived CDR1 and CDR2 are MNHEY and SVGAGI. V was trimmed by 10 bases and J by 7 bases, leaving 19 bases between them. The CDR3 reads CATNEGGSGTQYF. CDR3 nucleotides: TGTGCCACGAACGAAGGAGGTTCAGGGACCCAGTACTTC.

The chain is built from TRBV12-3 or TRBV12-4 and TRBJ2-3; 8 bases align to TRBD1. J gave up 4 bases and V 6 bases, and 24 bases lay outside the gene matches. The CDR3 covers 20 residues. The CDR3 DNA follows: TGTGCCAGCAGCCGCGGGACAGGTCTCAGGTTTAGGATCCCTCCAGATACGCAGTATTTT. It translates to CASSRGTGLRFRIPPDTQYF.

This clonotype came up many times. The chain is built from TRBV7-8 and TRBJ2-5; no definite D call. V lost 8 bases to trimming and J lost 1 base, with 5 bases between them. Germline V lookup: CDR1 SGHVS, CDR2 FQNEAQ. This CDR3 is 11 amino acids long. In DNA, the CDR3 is TGTGCCAGCGCCCTCCAAGAGACCCAGTACTTC. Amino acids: CASALQETQYF.

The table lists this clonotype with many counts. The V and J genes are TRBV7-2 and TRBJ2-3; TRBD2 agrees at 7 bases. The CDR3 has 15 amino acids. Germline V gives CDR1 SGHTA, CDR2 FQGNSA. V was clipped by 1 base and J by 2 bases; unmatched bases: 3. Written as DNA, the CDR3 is TGTGCCAGCAGCTTAGGCGGGGGAGTCACAGATACGCAGTATTTT. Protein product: CASSLGGGVTDTQYF.

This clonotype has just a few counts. DNA for the CDR3: TGTGCCAGCAGCGCCGGACTAGCGGGAGTAGATACGCAGTATTTT. Translation gives CASSAGLAGVDTQYF. V usage is TRBV7-9 and J usage is TRBJ2-3, with 13 positions matching TRBD2. The CDR3 spans 15 residues. The germline V gene has CDR1 SEHNR and CDR2 FQNEAQ (reference sequence). After removal of 5 bases from V and 5 bases from J, the junction contained 4 bases not matched to a gene.

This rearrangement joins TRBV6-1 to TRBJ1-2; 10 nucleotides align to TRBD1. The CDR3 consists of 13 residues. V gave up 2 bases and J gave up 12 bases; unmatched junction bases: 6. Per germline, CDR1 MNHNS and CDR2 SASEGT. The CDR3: CASSESGTGVNTF. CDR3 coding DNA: TGTGCCAGCAGTGAAAGTGGGACAGGGGTAAACACCTTC.

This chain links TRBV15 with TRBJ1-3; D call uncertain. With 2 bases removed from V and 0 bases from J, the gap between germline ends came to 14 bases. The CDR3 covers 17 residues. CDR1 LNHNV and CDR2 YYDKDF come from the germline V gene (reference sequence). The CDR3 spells CATSRSGSTFSGNTIYF. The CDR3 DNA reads TGTGCCACCAGCAGATCCGGGAGCACCTTCTCTGGAAACACCATATATTTT.

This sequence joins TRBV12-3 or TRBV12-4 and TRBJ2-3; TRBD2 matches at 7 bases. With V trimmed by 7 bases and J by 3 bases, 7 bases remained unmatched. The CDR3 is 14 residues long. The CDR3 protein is CASKAGVWTDTQYF. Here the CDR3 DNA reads TGTGCCAGCAAGGCGGGGGTCTGGACAGATACGCAGTATTTT.

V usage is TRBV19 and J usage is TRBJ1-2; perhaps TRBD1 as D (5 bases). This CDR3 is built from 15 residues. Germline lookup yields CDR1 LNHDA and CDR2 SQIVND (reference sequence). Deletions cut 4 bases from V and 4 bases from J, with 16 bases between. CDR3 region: CASSRWQGGGYGYTF. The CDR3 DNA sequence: TGTGCCAGTAGTAGATGGCAGGGTGGCGGCTATGGCTACACCTTC. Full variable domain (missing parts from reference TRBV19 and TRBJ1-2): DGGITQSPKYLFRKEGQNVTLSCEQNLNHDAMYWYRQDPGQGLRLIYYSQIVNDFQKGDIAEGYSVSREKKESFPLTVTSAQKNPTAFYLCASSRWQGGGYGYTFGSGTRLTVV.

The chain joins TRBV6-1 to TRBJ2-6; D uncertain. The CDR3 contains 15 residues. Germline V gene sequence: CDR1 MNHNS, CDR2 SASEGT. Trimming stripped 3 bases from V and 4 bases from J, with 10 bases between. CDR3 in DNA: TGTGCCAGCAGTGATCAGTTTACCGGGGCCAACGTCCTGACTTTC. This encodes CASSDQFTGANVLTF.

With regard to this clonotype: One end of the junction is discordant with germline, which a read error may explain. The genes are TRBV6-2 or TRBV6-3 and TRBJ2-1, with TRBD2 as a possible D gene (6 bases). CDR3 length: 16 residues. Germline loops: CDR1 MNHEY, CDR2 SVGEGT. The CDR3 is CASSPLRDSGVTEQLF. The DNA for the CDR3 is TGTGCCAGCAGTCCCCTCCGGGACTCCGGAGTTACTGAGCAGTTATTC.

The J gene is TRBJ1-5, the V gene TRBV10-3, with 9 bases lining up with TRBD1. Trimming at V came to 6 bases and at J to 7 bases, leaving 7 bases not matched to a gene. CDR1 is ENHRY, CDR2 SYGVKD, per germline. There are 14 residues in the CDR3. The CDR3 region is CAISGQGIGQPQHF. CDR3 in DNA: TGTGCCATCAGCGGACAGGGGATTGGCCAGCCCCAGCATTTT.

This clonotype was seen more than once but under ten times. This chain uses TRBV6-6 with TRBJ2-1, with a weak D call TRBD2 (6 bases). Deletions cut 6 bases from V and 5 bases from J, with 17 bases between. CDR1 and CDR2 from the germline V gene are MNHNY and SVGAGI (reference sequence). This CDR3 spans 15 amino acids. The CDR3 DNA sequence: TGTGCCAGCAGCGGGGGTAGGACGGGGCACAATGAGCAGTTCTTC. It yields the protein CASSGGRTGHNEQFF.

The CDR3 DNA follows: TGCAGTGCCCAAAGCCCCGGACGCGAAAAACTGTTTTTT. Its translation: CSAQSPGREKLFF. The chain joins TRBV20-1 to TRBJ1-4; D call uncertain. Germline lookup yields CDR1 DFQATT and CDR2 SNEGSKA (reference sequence). The V end lost 6 bases, the J end lost 8 bases, and 16 bases lay between the germline ends. The CDR3 is 13 residues long.

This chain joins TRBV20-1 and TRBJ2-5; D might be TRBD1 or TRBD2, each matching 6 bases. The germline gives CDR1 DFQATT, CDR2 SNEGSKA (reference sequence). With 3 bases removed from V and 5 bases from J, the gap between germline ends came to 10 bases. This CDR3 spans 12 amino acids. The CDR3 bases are TGCAGTGCTAGTAAGGGGGGTGAGACCCAGTACTTC. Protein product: CSASKGGETQYF.

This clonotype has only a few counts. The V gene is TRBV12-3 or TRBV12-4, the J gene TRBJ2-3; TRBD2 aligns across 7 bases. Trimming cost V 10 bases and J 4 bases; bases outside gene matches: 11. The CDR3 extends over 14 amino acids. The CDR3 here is CATTLAGGADTQYF. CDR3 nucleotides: TGTGCCACGACCTTAGCGGGTGGCGCAGATACGCAGTATTTT.

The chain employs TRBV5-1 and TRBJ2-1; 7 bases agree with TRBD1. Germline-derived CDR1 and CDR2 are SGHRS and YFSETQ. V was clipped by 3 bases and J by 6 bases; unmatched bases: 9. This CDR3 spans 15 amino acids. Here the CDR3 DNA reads TGCGCCAGCAGCTCAGACAGGGTTGGGTTCAATGAGCAGTTCTTC. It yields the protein CASSSDRVGFNEQFF.

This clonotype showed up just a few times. In nucleotides, the CDR3 is TGTGCCAGATCGGGGTACGAGCAGTACTTC. Amino acid sequence: CARSGYEQYF. The chain recombines TRBV7-2 with TRBJ2-7; tentative D call: TRBD2 (5 bases). Germline V gene sequence: CDR1 SGHTA, CDR2 FQGNSA. The CDR3 consists of 10 residues. Trimming took 9 bases from V and 4 from J, leaving 7 bases between them.

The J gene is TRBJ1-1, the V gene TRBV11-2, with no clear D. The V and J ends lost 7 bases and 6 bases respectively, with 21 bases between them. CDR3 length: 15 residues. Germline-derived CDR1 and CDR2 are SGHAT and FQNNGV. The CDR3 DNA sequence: TGTGCCAGCACCAACCGTGGGTTTCGGTTATCTGAAGCTTTCTTT. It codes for CASTNRGFRLSEAFF.

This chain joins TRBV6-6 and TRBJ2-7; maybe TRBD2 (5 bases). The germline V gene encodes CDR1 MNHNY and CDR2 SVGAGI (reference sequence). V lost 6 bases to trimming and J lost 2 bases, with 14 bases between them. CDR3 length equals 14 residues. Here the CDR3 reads CASSPPGNTYEQYF. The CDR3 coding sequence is TGTGCCAGCAGCCCCCCGGGGAATACCTACGAGCAGTACTTC.